These T cell receptor beta chains were read from a single sample in a study of response to subunit inactivated influenza vaccine. MiXCR, applied by TCRdb to the RT-PCR reads, yields one record per CDR3 protein. The sample holds around 250,000 distinct CDR3 sequences, 12% seen once. The specimen comprised non-naive T cells sorted from PBMCs, sampled 14 days before vaccination. The receptors come from a middle-aged man who received an inactivated influenza vaccine. Each CDR3 is given with its conserved first and last residue. The D gene is left open where the match is weak. Size tells how often a clone was seen (once, few, many) or the class of an expanded clone, and some rows leave it out.

clone_size: .
v_call: TRBV7-2
d_call: TRBD2
j_call: TRBJ2-5
cdr3_aa: CASSLAGPQLQETQYF
cdr3_nt: TGTGCCAGCAGCCTAGCGGGGCCACAGCTTCAAGAGACCCAGTACTTC

clone_size: few
v_call: TRBV5-6
d_call: .
j_call: TRBJ2-5
cdr3_aa: CASSLFSSASQETQYF
cdr3_nt: TGTGCCAGCAGCTTGTTCTCTAGCGCGTCCCAAGAGACCCAGTACTTC

clone_size: many
v_call: TRBV27
d_call: .
j_call: TRBJ2-7
cdr3_aa: CASSRLGDNSYEQYF
cdr3_nt: TGTGCCAGCAGCCGCTTAGGGGACAACTCCTACGAGCAGTACTTC

clone_size: .
v_call: TRBV20-1
d_call: TRBD1
j_call: TRBJ1-1
cdr3_aa: CSAKGQGPGTMNTEAFF
cdr3_nt: TGCAGTGCAAAGGGACAGGGTCCGGGGACAATGAACACTGAAGCTTTCTTT

clone_size: many
v_call: TRBV7-2
d_call: .
j_call: TRBJ1-2
cdr3_aa: CASSPAGTTYGYTF
cdr3_nt: TGTGCCAGCAGCCCAGCAGGGACAACCTATGGCTACACCTTC

clone_size: many
v_call: TRBV12-3/TRBV12-4
d_call: .
j_call: TRBJ1-5
cdr3_aa: CASSLGAVEPQHF
cdr3_nt: TGTGCCAGCAGTTTAGGGGCGGTGGAGCCCCAGCATTTT

clone_size: few
v_call: TRBV19
d_call: .
j_call: TRBJ1-1
cdr3_aa: CASSAIPQGTEAFF
cdr3_nt: TGTGCCAGTAGCGCTATTCCCCAAGGCACTGAAGCTTTCTTT

clone_size: few
v_call: TRBV6-5
d_call: .
j_call: TRBJ1-1
cdr3_aa: CASSSPETGNTEAFF
cdr3_nt: TGTGCCAGCAGTTCTCCCGAGACAGGGAACACTGAAGCTTTCTTT

clone_size: many
v_call: TRBV9
d_call: .
j_call: TRBJ2-2
cdr3_aa: CASEGLTNTGELFF
cdr3_nt: TGTGCCAGCGAAGGACTCACGAACACCGGGGAGCTGTTTTTT

clone_size: many
v_call: TRBV27
d_call: TRBD1
j_call: TRBJ2-7
cdr3_aa: CASSLLGGRYEQYF
cdr3_nt: TGTGCCAGCAGTTTATTAGGGGGCCGGTACGAGCAGTACTTC

clone_size: .
v_call: TRBV27
d_call: TRBD2
j_call: TRBJ2-5
cdr3_aa: CASSPGLAGGRIETQYF
cdr3_nt: TGTGCCAGCAGTCCGGGACTAGCGGGGGGGCGTATCGAGACCCAGTACTTC

clone_size: .
v_call: TRBV10-3
d_call: .
j_call: TRBJ2-5
cdr3_aa: CAIGTGETQYF
cdr3_nt: TGTGCCATCGGGACTGGGGAGACCCAGTACTTC

clone_size: .
v_call: TRBV29-1
d_call: .
j_call: TRBJ2-4
cdr3_aa: CSVELRSLAKNIQYF
cdr3_nt: TGCAGCGTTGAACTGAGGTCTCTAGCCAAAAACATTCAGTACTTC

clone_size: few
v_call: TRBV18
d_call: TRBD2
j_call: TRBJ2-1
cdr3_aa: CASSPVTSGTRGNEQFF
cdr3_nt: TGTGCCAGCTCACCAGTCACTAGCGGTACAAGAGGCAATGAGCAGTTCTTC

clone_size: .
v_call: TRBV12-3/TRBV12-4
d_call: TRBD1
j_call: TRBJ1-1
cdr3_aa: CASSHSPLFWQGVWNTEAFF
cdr3_nt: TGTGCCAGCAGTCATTCCCCCCTCTTCTGGCAGGGGGTATGGAACACTGAAGCTTTCTTT

clone_size: few
v_call: TRBV5-1
d_call: TRBD1
j_call: TRBJ1-5
cdr3_aa: CASSLEGATGQPQHF
cdr3_nt: TGCGCCAGCAGCTTAGAGGGGGCGACTGGACAGCCCCAGCATTTT

clone_size: few
v_call: TRBV15
d_call: .
j_call: TRBJ2-6
cdr3_aa: CATSRDRGATSSGANVLTF
cdr3_nt: TGTGCCACCAGCAGAGATAGGGGGGCCACCTCCTCTGGGGCCAACGTCCTGACTTTC

clone_size: .
v_call: TRBV5-1
d_call: TRBD1
j_call: TRBJ1-6
cdr3_aa: CASSLPGQGNSPLHF
cdr3_nt: TGCGCCAGCAGTTTACCGGGACAGGGGAATTCACCCCTCCACTTT

clone_size: many
v_call: TRBV6-1
d_call: .
j_call: TRBJ1-6
cdr3_aa: CASSRGIGNSPLHF
cdr3_nt: TGTGCCAGCAGTCGGGGAATCGGTAATTCACCCCTCCACTTT

clone_size: many
v_call: TRBV7-9
d_call: .
j_call: TRBJ2-7
cdr3_aa: CASSLDNNYEQYF
cdr3_nt: TGTGCCAGCAGCTTAGATAACAACTACGAGCAGTACTTC

clone_size: .
v_call: TRBV5-5
d_call: .
j_call: TRBJ2-5
cdr3_aa: CASRVVVTQETQYF
cdr3_nt: TGTGCCAGCAGGGTGGTGGTTACCCAAGAGACCCAGTACTTC

clone_size: few
v_call: TRBV2
d_call: .
j_call: TRBJ1-3
cdr3_aa: CASSGGRFSGNTIYF
cdr3_nt: TGTGCCAGCAGTGGGGGCAGATTCTCTGGAAACACCATATATTTT

clone_size: .
v_call: TRBV29-1
d_call: TRBD1
j_call: TRBJ1-1
cdr3_aa: CSATTGSYTEAFF
cdr3_nt: TGCAGCGCTACGACAGGGTCATACACTGAAGCTTTCTTT

clone_size: few
v_call: TRBV9
d_call: TRBD2
j_call: TRBJ2-7
cdr3_aa: CASSPRLAGDSEQYF
cdr3_nt: TGTGCCAGCAGCCCCCGACTAGCGGGAGACTCCGAGCAGTACTTC

clone_size: few
v_call: TRBV6-2/TRBV6-3
d_call: .
j_call: TRBJ1-1
cdr3_aa: CASNRYRWNTEAFF
cdr3_nt: TGTGCCAGCAACCGGTATCGGTGGAACACTGAAGCTTTCTTT

clone_size: few
v_call: TRBV7-7
d_call: .
j_call: TRBJ2-5
cdr3_aa: CASSLVPGQYQETQYF
cdr3_nt: TGTGCCAGCAGCTTAGTTCCCGGACAGTACCAAGAGACCCAGTACTTC

clone_size: few
v_call: TRBV9
d_call: .
j_call: TRBJ2-2
cdr3_aa: CASSLGGAGELFF
cdr3_nt: TGTGCCAGCAGCCTCGGTGGGGCCGGGGAGCTGTTTTTT

clone_size: .
v_call: TRBV4-2
d_call: .
j_call: TRBJ2-5
cdr3_aa: CASSLATGETHYF
cdr3_nt: TGTGCCAGCAGCCTTGCCACCGGGGAGACCCACTACTTC

clone_size: .
v_call: TRBV20-1
d_call: .
j_call: TRBJ2-3
cdr3_aa: CSARDRVRGLEDTQYF
cdr3_nt: TGCAGTGCTAGAGATCGTGTAAGGGGCCTAGAAGATACGCAGTATTTT

clone_size: few
v_call: TRBV7-2
d_call: .
j_call: TRBJ1-2
cdr3_aa: CASSLDGSGYTF
cdr3_nt: TGTGCCAGCAGCTTAGACGGGTCTGGCTACACCTTC

clone_size: few
v_call: TRBV6-2/TRBV6-3
d_call: .
j_call: TRBJ2-1
cdr3_aa: CASSSYWDEQFF
cdr3_nt: TGTGCCAGCAGCTCATACTGGGATGAGCAGTTCTTC

clone_size: .
v_call: TRBV7-9
d_call: TRBD2
j_call: TRBJ2-3
cdr3_aa: CASTPGLAGDTQYF
cdr3_nt: TGTGCCAGCACCCCGGGACTAGCGGGAGATACGCAGTATTTT

clone_size: many
v_call: TRBV5-1
d_call: .
j_call: TRBJ2-3
cdr3_aa: CASSYRLSTDTQYF
cdr3_nt: TGCGCCAGCAGCTACAGGCTCAGCACAGATACGCAGTATTTT